This T cell receptor (beta chain) derives from a study of cytomegalovirus exposure and HLA in healthy donors. Regarding the study as a whole: Subsequent analysis of the 100 to 150 validation repertoires found a tendency for first-cohort TCR clusters to co-occur.

Trimming at V came to 5 bases and at J to 0 bases, leaving 3 bases not matched to a gene. This CDR3 contains 14 residues. The V gene's germline CDR1 is SQVTM and CDR2 ANQGSEA. As for this clone: Antigen specificity is unknown.

Sequenced by immunoSEQ multiplex PCR; TCRdb stores in-frame clones only, minus some. Of nearly 200,000 clones in the sample, 84% were seen once. Sequencing was carried out using PBMCs. This clonotype was sampled from a woman in her thirties in good health and CMV-seropositive. The chain combines TRBV29-1 with TRBJ2-3; 9 positions agree with TRBD2. The CDR3 loop is CSVTSGSSTDTQYF. The CDR3 coding sequence is TGCAGCGTTACTAGCGGGTCTAGCACAGATACGCAGTATTTT.